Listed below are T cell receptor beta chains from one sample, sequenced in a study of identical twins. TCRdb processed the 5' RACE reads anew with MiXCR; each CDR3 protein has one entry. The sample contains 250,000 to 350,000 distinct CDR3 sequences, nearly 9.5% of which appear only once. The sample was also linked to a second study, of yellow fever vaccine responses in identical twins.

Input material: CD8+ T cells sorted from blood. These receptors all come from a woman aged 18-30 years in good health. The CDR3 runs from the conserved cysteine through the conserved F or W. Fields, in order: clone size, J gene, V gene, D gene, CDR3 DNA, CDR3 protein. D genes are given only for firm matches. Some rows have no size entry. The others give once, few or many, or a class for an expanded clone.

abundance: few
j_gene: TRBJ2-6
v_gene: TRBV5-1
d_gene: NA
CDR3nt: TGCGCCAGCAGCCCAGGGACGGGAATCTCTGGGGCCAACGTCCTGACTTTC
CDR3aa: CASSPGTGISGANVLTF

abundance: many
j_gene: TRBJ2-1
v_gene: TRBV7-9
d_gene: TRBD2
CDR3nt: TGTGCCAGCAGCTTAAAGCGGGGGGAATACAATGAGCAGTTCTTC
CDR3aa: CASSLKRGEYNEQFF

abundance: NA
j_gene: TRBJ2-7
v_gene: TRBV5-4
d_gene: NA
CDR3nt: TGTGCCAGCAGCTTAAGTCGCAGCTCCTACGAGCAGTACTTC
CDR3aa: CASSLSRSSYEQYF

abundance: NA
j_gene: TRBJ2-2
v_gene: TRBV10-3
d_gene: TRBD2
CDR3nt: TGTGCCATCAGTGTAACGGCTAGCGGGGGCCCCCGCGGGCCCGGGGAGCTGTTTTTT
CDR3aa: CAISVTASGGPRGPGELFF

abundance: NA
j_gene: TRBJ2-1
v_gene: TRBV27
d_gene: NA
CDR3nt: TGTGCCAGCAGTTTCCTCCTGGGGTCGAATGAGCAGTTCTTC
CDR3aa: CASSFLLGSNEQFF

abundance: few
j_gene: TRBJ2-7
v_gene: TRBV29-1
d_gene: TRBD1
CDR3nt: TGCAGCGGGATAATTCGGGACAGGGGCTACGAGCAGTACTTC
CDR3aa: CSGIIRDRGYEQYF

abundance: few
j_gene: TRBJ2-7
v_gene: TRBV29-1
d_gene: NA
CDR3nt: TGCAGCGTTCGTGTGGGGCAGATCTACGAGCAGTACTTC
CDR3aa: CSVRVGQIYEQYF

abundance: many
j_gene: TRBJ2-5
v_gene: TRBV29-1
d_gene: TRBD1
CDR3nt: TGCAGCGTTGAGAGGGGGCTACAAGAGACCCAGTACTTC
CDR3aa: CSVERGLQETQYF

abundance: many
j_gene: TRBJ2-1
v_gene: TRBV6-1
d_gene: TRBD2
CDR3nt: TGTGCCAGCAGTGAAGATCCGGGAGGGTACAGCTACAATGAGCAGTTCTTC
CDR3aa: CASSEDPGGYSYNEQFF

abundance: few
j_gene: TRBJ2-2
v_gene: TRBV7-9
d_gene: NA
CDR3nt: TGTGCCAGCAATTCAAGGGGAGCTCCGAACACCGGGGAGCTGTTTTTT
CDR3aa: CASNSRGAPNTGELFF

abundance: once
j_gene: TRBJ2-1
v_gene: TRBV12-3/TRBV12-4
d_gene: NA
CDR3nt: TGTGCCAGCCTGGGGTGGAGGACAGGAGGGAATGAGCAGTTCTTC
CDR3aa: CASLGWRTGGNEQFF

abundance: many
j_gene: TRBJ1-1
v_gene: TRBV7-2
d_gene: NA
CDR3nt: TGTGCCAGCAGCTTAGTTTACGGGTCCGAAGCTTTCTTT
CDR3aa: CASSLVYGSEAFF

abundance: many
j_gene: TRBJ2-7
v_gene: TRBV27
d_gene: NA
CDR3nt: TGTGCCAGCAGTTATTGGGACGAGCAGTACTTC
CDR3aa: CASSYWDEQYF

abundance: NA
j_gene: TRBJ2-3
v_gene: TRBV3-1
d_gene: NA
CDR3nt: TGTGCCAGCAGCCCTCAGCGGGCGCAACTAAGCACAGATACGCAGTATTTT
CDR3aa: CASSPQRAQLSTDTQYF

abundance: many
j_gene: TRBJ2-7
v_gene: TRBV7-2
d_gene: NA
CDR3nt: TGTGCCAGCAGCTTAGCGCCAAGTGGCGAGCAGTACTTC
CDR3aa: CASSLAPSGEQYF

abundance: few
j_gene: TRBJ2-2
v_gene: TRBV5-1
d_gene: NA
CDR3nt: TGCGCCAGCAGCCCTAGCGTAGCGGCGAACACCGGGGAGCTGTTTTTT
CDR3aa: CASSPSVAANTGELFF

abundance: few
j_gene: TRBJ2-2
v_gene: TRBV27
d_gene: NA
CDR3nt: TGTGCCAGCAGTTCCGGACTTTACACCGGGGAGCTGTTTTTT
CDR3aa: CASSSGLYTGELFF

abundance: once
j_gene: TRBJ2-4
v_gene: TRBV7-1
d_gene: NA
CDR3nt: TGTGCCAGCAGCGGGGACCTACGGGGGTCGGCCAAAAACATTCAGTACTTC
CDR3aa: CASSGDLRGSAKNIQYF

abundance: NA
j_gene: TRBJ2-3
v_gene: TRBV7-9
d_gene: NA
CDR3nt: TGTGCCAGCAGCTTAGTAGTGGGAACTAGCACAGATACGCAGTATTTT
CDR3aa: CASSLVVGTSTDTQYF

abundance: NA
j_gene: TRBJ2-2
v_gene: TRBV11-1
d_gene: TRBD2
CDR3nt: TGTGCCAGCAGCTCTCTCGGGGGTAGCGGGAGCGAGGACGGGGAGCTGTTTTTT
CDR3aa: CASSSLGGSGSEDGELFF